A single sample gave rise to the 30 T cell receptor beta chains below, sequenced in a study of control samples from healthy donors and cancer patients. Generated by immunoSEQ multiplex PCR, the TCRdb table keeps only in-frame clones and is missing some. The data show about 110,000 clones, around nine tenths seen once. The sequencing input was blood. These receptors all come from a human donor in good health. The donor label of this sample is uncertain.

The chain recombines TRBV10-3 with TRBJ2-3; D possibly corresponds to TRBD1 (5 bases). V was shortened by 7 bases and J by 6 bases, with 8 bases between the two germline ends. This CDR3 has 11 residues. Germline V gene sequence: CDR1 ENHRY, CDR2 SYGVKD. CDR3 DNA: TGTGCCATCAAGAAGGGGGATACGCAGTATTTT. Translated, it gives CAIKKGDTQYF.

This chain links TRBV7-9 with TRBJ1-1; D uncertain. CDR1 and CDR2 (germline): SEHNR, FQNEAQ (reference sequence). The CDR3 has 14 amino acids. Trimming cost V 5 bases and J 0 bases, with 10 bases left between them. The DNA for the CDR3 is TGTGCCAGCAGCCCCGGTGTCATGAACACTGAAGCTTTCTTT. Translated: CASSPGVMNTEAFF.

CDR3 DNA: TGTGCCAGCAGTGTTGGGACAGGGCATGGGACCGGGGAGCTGTTTTTT. Translating it yields CASSVGTGHGTGELFF. This sequence joins TRBV6-2 or TRBV6-3 and TRBJ2-2; the match to TRBD1 covers 9 bases. The J segment lost 5 bases and the V segment lost 5 bases, leaving 9 bases of the junction unmatched. There are 16 residues in the CDR3. Germline V gene lookup returns CDR1 MNHEY and CDR2 SVGEGT.

The V gene is TRBV7-2, the J gene TRBJ1-5; the D is unclear. The CDR3 totals 15 residues. Germline values: CDR1 SGHTA, CDR2 FQGNSA. V was pared by 2 bases and J by 1 base, with 9 bases between. The CDR3 DNA follows: TGTGCCAGCAGCTTAAGTGCGGGCAGCAATCAGCCCCAGCATTTT. Amino acid sequence: CASSLSAGSNQPQHF.

This clone was seen a single time. The chain employs TRBV5-1 and TRBJ1-1; 7 nucleotides agree with TRBD1. The CDR3 runs to 16 residues. V lost 4 bases and J lost 6; bases outside the gene matches: 15. The germline V gene encodes CDR1 SGHRS and CDR2 YFSETQ. The CDR3 DNA reads TGCGCCAGCAGCACAAGAGACACAACAGGGGATCCTGAAGCTTTCTTT. Its protein product is CASSTRDTTGDPEAFF.

This clone was counted a few times. The V gene is TRBV6-6, the J gene TRBJ1-6; TRBD1 might be the D (6 bases). The CDR3 length is 15 residues. Trimming cost V 4 bases and J 9 bases, with 16 bases left between them. In germline, CDR1 is MNHNY, CDR2 SVGAGI (reference sequence). CDR3 residues: CASSFVSEGGSPLHF. CDR3 nucleotides: TGTGCCAGCAGTTTTGTGAGTGAGGGGGGTTCACCCCTCCACTTT.

This chain uses TRBV4-3 with TRBJ2-5; 11 positions match TRBD1. Germline trimming cut 5 bases from V and 4 bases from J; bases unmatched to any gene: 6. The CDR3 is 15 amino acids. Germline CDR1 and CDR2: LGHNA and YSLEER. This CDR3 is CASSRTGGAVETQYF. The CDR3 bases are TGCGCCAGCAGCAGGACAGGGGGCGCGGTAGAGACCCAGTACTTC.

The V call is TRBV6-5, the J call TRBJ2-2; D is undetermined. Germline CDR1 MNHEY, CDR2 SVGAGI. CDR3 size: 13 residues. V was trimmed by 7 bases and J by 4 bases, leaving 10 bases between them. The CDR3 bases are TGTGCCAGCAACCCCACGGGCACCGGGGAGCTGTTTTTT. The encoded protein is CASNPTGTGELFF.

The chain has TRBV29-1 and TRBJ1-2; D is possibly TRBD1 (6 bases). The germline V gene encodes CDR1 SQVTM and CDR2 ANQGSEA. V lost 4 bases, J lost 6 bases, and 15 bases lay in between. The CDR3 length is 13 residues. Here the CDR3 reads CSVVSSGADGYTF. The CDR3, as DNA: TGCAGCGTTGTTAGCTCGGGGGCGGATGGCTACACCTTC. Full variable domain (outside the CDR3, taken from reference TRBV29-1 and TRBJ1-2): SAVISQKPSRDICQRGTSLTIQCQVDSQVTMMFWYRQQPGQSLTLIATANQGSEATYESGFVIDKFPISRPNLTFSTLTVSNMSPEDSSIYLCSVVSSGADGYTFGSGTRLTVV.

V gene TRBV18 combines with J gene TRBJ1-2; the match to TRBD1 covers 7 bases. Germline CDR1 and CDR2: KGHSH and LQKENI. The V gene end was trimmed by 3 bases and the J gene end by 2 bases; junction bases not matched to a gene: 15. The CDR3 sequence is 18 residues long. The CDR3 reads CASSPWNERQGANYGYTF. DNA for the CDR3: TGTGCCAGCTCACCTTGGAACGAAAGACAGGGAGCAAACTATGGCTACACCTTC.

The chain couples TRBV6-4 to TRBJ2-2; D might be TRBD2 (7 bases). V lost 0 bases and J lost 4, with 12 bases in between. The CDR3 extends over 16 amino acids. The V gene's germline CDR1 is MRHNA and CDR2 SNTAGT. The CDR3 sequence is CASSDSGGAPTGELFF. DNA for the CDR3: TGTGCCAGCAGTGACTCTGGGGGGGCTCCCACCGGGGAGCTGTTTTTT.

The V call is TRBV18, the J call TRBJ2-7, with 9 nucleotides matching TRBD1. Per germline, CDR1 KGHSH and CDR2 LQKENI. The CDR3 totals 14 residues. Trimming cost V 6 bases and J 6 bases; bases outside gene matches: 9. CDR3 nucleotide sequence: TGTGCCAGCTCGGGACAGGGTTGGAGGAGCGAGCAGTACTTC. Translated: CASSGQGWRSEQYF.

The gene calls are TRBV3-1 (or the pseudogene TRBV3-2) and TRBJ1-2; a possible D gene is TRBD1 (5 bases). This CDR3 is 12 amino acids long. Germline loops: CDR1 LGHDT, CDR2 YNNKEL (reference sequence). The V end was cut by 7 bases, the J end by 6 bases, with 12 bases between. The CDR3 is CASTSGFHGYTF. Written as DNA, the CDR3 is TGTGCCAGCACTTCAGGGTTCCATGGCTACACCTTC.

Here the CDR3 DNA reads TGTGCCTGGGGGGACAGGGGAGATCAGCCCCAGCATTTT. Its translation is CAWGDRGDQPQHF. The chain joins TRBV30 to TRBJ1-5; TRBD1 matches at 10 bases. V trimming: 5 bases; J trimming: 5 bases; junction bases outside the gene matches: 3. This CDR3 has 13 amino acids. Germline V gene data show CDR1 as GTSNPN and CDR2 as SVGIG (reference sequence).

The CDR3 loop is CASSPQPTGGLQFF. In nucleotides, the CDR3 is TGTGCCAGCAGTCCTCAGCCAACCGGGGGGTTGCAGTTCTTC. The gene calls are TRBV7-2 and TRBJ2-1, with 7 bases matching TRBD2. Germline V gives CDR1 SGHTA, CDR2 FQGNSA. V dropped 6 bases and J dropped 12; count of bases not matched to a gene: 14. CDR3 length equals 14 residues.

The V gene is TRBV6-5, the J gene TRBJ2-3; D may be TRBD1 (6 bases). CDR1 and CDR2 (germline): MNHEY, SVGAGI. The CDR3 has 15 residues. Deletions cut 0 bases from V and 8 bases from J, with 15 bases between. For the CDR3, the DNA is TGTGCCAGCAGTTACTCATGGCAGGGGCGTACTACGCAGTATTTT. Amino acids: CASSYSWQGRTTQYF.

This sequence joins TRBV13 and TRBJ2-5; TRBD1 or TRBD2 may be the D gene (5 bases each). CDR1 and CDR2 from the germline V gene are PRHDT and FYEKMQ (reference sequence). Trimming shortened V by 5 bases and J by 5 bases, and 18 bases separated the two germline ends. This CDR3 is built from 15 residues. CDR3 coding DNA: TGTGCCAGCAGCCCTAATCCCCAACGGGGCGAGACCCAGTACTTC. Protein sequence: CASSPNPQRGETQYF.

The rearrangement uses TRBV3-1 (or the pseudogene TRBV3-2) and TRBJ1-2; no clear D gene. The CDR3 is made up of 13 amino acids. Germline V gene lookup returns CDR1 LGHDT and CDR2 YNNKEL (reference sequence). V gave up 3 bases and J gave up 4 bases, with 9 bases separating them. CDR3 coding DNA: TGTGCCAGCAGCCAGTCGGAGGGCTATGGCTACACCTTC. It translates to CASSQSEGYGYTF.

The J gene is TRBJ2-3, the V gene TRBV21-1; the table calls TRBD1, which could not be checked here. TRBV21-1 is tagged as a pseudogene. The CDR3 covers 14 residues. CDR3 sequence reads: CASSKEGKSDTQYF. In DNA, the CDR3 is TGTGCCAGCAGCAAAGAGGGGAAATCGGATACGCAGTATTTT.

The genes are TRBV9 and TRBJ2-7; D might be TRBD1 (5 bases). This CDR3 is built from 14 residues. V gave up 4 bases and J gave up 2 bases, with 13 bases separating them. Per the germline V gene, CDR1 is SGDLS and CDR2 is YYNGEE. CDR3 sequence reads: CASSITGTTYEQYF. The CDR3 coding sequence is TGTGCCAGCAGCATAACAGGTACAACCTACGAGCAGTACTTC.

The chain recombines TRBV10-3 with TRBJ2-3; D gene ambiguous. V gave up 8 bases and J gave up 3 bases, with 9 bases separating them. The CDR3 is 12 amino acids. Looked up from germline, CDR1 is ENHRY and CDR2 is SYGVKD. In DNA form, the CDR3 reads TGTGCCATCGCCCCCTCGACAGATACGCAGTATTTT. Translation gives CAIAPSTDTQYF.

The table lists this clone with a count of one. The chain is built from TRBV27 and TRBJ2-1, with D tentatively TRBD1 (5 bases). The CDR3 spans 15 residues. CDR1 is MNHEY, CDR2 SMNVEV, per germline (reference sequence). Between the trimmed V and J ends, which lost 6 bases and 0 bases, there was a span of 12 bases. CDR3 sequence (DNA): TGTGCCAGCAGAGAGACAGTTACCTCCTACAATGAGCAGTTCTTC. Protein sequence: CASRETVTSYNEQFF.

The J gene is TRBJ1-3, the V gene TRBV27; no clear D gene. Germline V lookup: CDR1 MNHEY, CDR2 SMNVEV (reference sequence). The CDR3 covers 15 residues. V shed 6 bases and J shed 0 bases, with 12 bases lying between them. The CDR3 DNA reads TGTGCCAGCAGAGATAGTTCAGTCTCTGGAAACACCATATATTTT. Its translation is CASRDSSVSGNTIYF.

The CDR3 region has the DNA TGTGCCAGCTCACCACTTGGCGAACCAGATACGCAGTATTTT. It specifies CASSPLGEPDTQYF. The rearrangement uses TRBV18 and TRBJ2-3; D uncertain. Trimming took off 1 base at V and 4 bases at J, with 9 bases between the two ends. CDR1 and CDR2 (germline): KGHSH, LQKENI. This CDR3 is 14 amino acids long.

The J gene is TRBJ1-1, the V gene TRBV5-6; D is unclear. CDR3 length equals 14 residues. The germline V and J ends were trimmed by 1 base and 3 bases, with 10 bases remaining between them. The V gene's germline CDR1 is SGHDT and CDR2 YYEEEE. CDR3 bases: TGTGCCAGCAGCTTGAGAGGCGGATACACTGAAGCTTTCTTT. It encodes CASSLRGGYTEAFF.

This clone appeared a single time. This chain connects TRBV9 to TRBJ1-3; D is ambiguous. Trimming cost V 4 bases and J 0 bases, with 11 bases left between them. This CDR3 contains 15 residues. Per germline, CDR1 SGDLS and CDR2 YYNGEE. CDR3 in DNA: TGTGCCAGCAGCCCCGGACGCAACTCTGGAAACACCATATATTTT. Translating it yields CASSPGRNSGNTIYF.

This sequence joins TRBV19 and TRBJ1-6; D ambiguous. With 0 bases removed from V and 8 bases from J, the gap between germline ends came to 11 bases. The CDR3 has 15 residues. Per the germline V gene, CDR1 is LNHDA and CDR2 is SQIVND (reference sequence). This chain's CDR3 is CASSIDVSWDSPLHF. The CDR3 DNA reads as TGTGCCAGTAGTATAGACGTCAGTTGGGATTCACCCCTCCACTTT.

This chain joins TRBV19 and TRBJ2-3; TRBD1 matches 8 bases. J was trimmed by 0 bases and V by 6 bases; bases with no gene match: 5. CDR1 is LNHDA, CDR2 SQIVND, per germline (reference sequence). The CDR3 is 15 residues long. This CDR3 is CASSTGGLSTDTQYF. The CDR3 DNA reads as TGTGCCAGTAGCACAGGGGGGCTGAGCACAGATACGCAGTATTTT.

This sequence joins TRBV5-1 and TRBJ2-7; 8 nucleotides line up with TRBD1. CDR3 length: 20 amino acids. V lost 2 bases and J lost 2; bases outside the gene matches: 21. The V gene's germline CDR1 is SGHRS and CDR2 YFSETQ. This CDR3 is CASSLGLTRDGQGAPYEQYF. CDR3 nucleotides: TGCGCCAGCAGCTTAGGATTAACGAGGGACGGCCAGGGGGCTCCCTACGAGCAGTACTTC.

This chain connects TRBV12-5 to TRBJ1-1; D gene ambiguous. Germline CDR1 reads LGHNT; CDR2 reads FRNRAP. Trimming stripped 5 bases from V and 0 bases from J, with 7 bases between. There are 13 residues in the CDR3. CDR3 nucleotide sequence: TGTGCTAGTGGTAGACGCATGAACACTGAAGCTTTCTTT. It encodes CASGRRMNTEAFF.